The 3 T cell receptor beta chains reported below all come from one sample, sequenced in a study of T cell repertoires in cytomegalovirus infection. TCRdb re-called the reads with MiXCR, one entry per CDR3 protein. The table lists fewer than 1,000,000 distinct CDR3 sequences, roughly 30% of them singletons. No antigens are known for them. This specimen consisted of cultured CD8+ T cells from PBMCs, obtained from culture after CMV antigen stimulation. The source of these receptors is a human donor in good health (CMV status not recorded). Some clones in this sample may be carry-over from other donors' samples.

The table lists this clonotype with many counts. The genes are TRBV19 and TRBJ2-2; D ambiguous. This CDR3 is 12 amino acids long. Germline assignment: CDR1 LNHDA and CDR2 SQIVND (reference sequence). V dropped 10 bases and J dropped 0 bases, with 6 bases sitting between them. This CDR3 is CATETNTGELFF. As DNA, the CDR3 is TGTGCCACAGAGACGAACACCGGGGAGCTGTTTTTT. Looking up the rest from reference TRBV19 and TRBJ2-2 gives the full variable domain: DGGITQSPKYLFRKEGQNVTLSCEQNLNHDAMYWYRQDPGQGLRLIYYSQIVNDFQKGDIAEGYSVSREKKESFPLTVTSAQKNPTAFYLCATETNTGELFFGEGSRLTVL.

This clonotype has just a few counts. The chain employs TRBV19 and TRBJ2-1; D may match TRBD1 or TRBD2 (6 bases each). Germline-derived CDR1 and CDR2 are LNHDA and SQIVND (reference sequence). The V end lost 5 bases, the J end lost 2 bases, and 13 bases lay between the germline ends. The CDR3 has 15 residues. CDR3 bases: TGTGCCAGTAGTGATAGGGGGGATCCCTACAATGAGCAGTTCTTC. Translation gives CASSDRGDPYNEQFF.

This chain uses TRBV5-5 with TRBJ1-5, with D possibly being TRBD1 (5 bases). The CDR3 consists of 16 residues. Trimming stripped 4 bases from V and 1 base from J, with 15 bases between. Germline V lookup: CDR1 SGHKS, CDR2 YYEKEE (reference sequence). The CDR3 nucleotides are TGTGCCAGCAGCGATTATCCGGGACGCAGCAATCAGCCCCAGCATTTT. Protein product: CASSDYPGRSNQPQHF.